The source of this TCR beta chain is a study of shared clonotypes between healthy human individuals. Regarding the study as a whole: Of the naive CD4 clonotypes, approximately 5% were shared across a few donors. Larger richness was generally estimated for naive than memory subsets.

Subsets obtained from CD4+ cells comprised CD45RA+ naive and CD45RA-negative memory cells. Some 30,000 T cell genomes (approximately 190 ng DNA) went into each sorted-subset replicate. Sequencing used immunoSEQ multiplex PCR; TCRdb keeps in-frame clones, though not all of them. The table lists roughly 2.2 million clones, over 90% of them singletons, with 0.35% to 0.45% in the top ten. To note about this clone: Its antigen is undetermined.

The sequence was collected from a man between 18 and 35 years old in good health. Some clones in this sample may be carry-over from other donors' samples. Sequenced input: naive CD4+ T cells from PBMCs. Subset given: CD45RA+ positively selected.

Written as DNA, the CDR3 is TGCGCCAGCAGCGGGGGGTTCCTGTCCCGCGGCACAGATACGCAGTATTTT. Encoded protein: CASSGGFLSRGTDTQYF. This chain uses TRBV10-1 with TRBJ2-3, with 7 bases matching TRBD2. The CDR3 contains 17 residues. After removal of 6 bases from V and 1 base from J, the junction contained 13 bases not matched to a gene. CDR1 is WNHNN and CDR2 is SYGVQD in the germline V gene (reference sequence).